A single sample gave rise to the 9 T cell receptor beta chains below, sequenced in a study of human T cells and chemical hapten exposure. Regarding time point: patch test 3, about 24 weeks after DPC sensitization. Treatment of the sample: therapeutic diphenylcyclopropenone sensitization with weekly scalp DPC. Extraction of total RNA was performed on unfractionated whole blood. TCRdb re-derived calls from the RACE reads in MiXCR, one entry per CDR3 protein. The sample has tens of thousands of distinct CDR3 sequences; 9.5% are singletons. Sequencing was performed on whole blood, taken in connection with sensitization to the hapten diphenylcyclopropenone (DPC). These receptors were taken from a man in his fifties or sixties with alopecia areata. Some clones in this sample may be carry-over from other donors' samples.

This clonotype was observed many times. This rearrangement joins TRBV9 to TRBJ2-7; 10 bases are shared with TRBD1. The CDR3 is 14 amino acids. The ends lost 3 bases at V and 3 bases at J; junction bases unmatched: 3. Germline CDR1 is SGDLS and CDR2 is YYNGEE. CDR3 region: CASSDRDRGYEQYF. For the CDR3, the DNA is TGTGCCAGCAGCGACCGGGACAGGGGCTACGAGCAGTACTTC.

This clonotype was observed many times. The chain uses TRBV28 and TRBJ2-7, with 7 bases aligning to TRBD1. Trimming cost V 5 bases and J 3 bases; bases outside gene matches: 7. The CDR3 has 14 residues. Per germline, CDR1 MDHEN and CDR2 SYDVKM. In nucleotides, the CDR3 is TGTGCCAGCAGTCCTTGGGACAGCGGCTACGAGCAGTACTTC. Protein product: CASSPWDSGYEQYF.

Only a few counts were recorded for this clonotype. The V call is TRBV27, the J call TRBJ2-3; no clear D gene. V lost 2 bases and J 3 bases, leaving 6 bases between the germline ends. Germline V gene sequence: CDR1 MNHEY, CDR2 SMNVEV (reference sequence). The CDR3 has 13 amino acids. For the CDR3, the DNA is TGTGCCAGCAGTTTAAAAAGTACAGATACGCAGTATTTT. The encoded protein is CASSLKSTDTQYF.

This clonotype was observed at least ten times. The chain has TRBV5-4 and TRBJ2-7; 7 positions match TRBD1. The CDR3 length is 12 residues. The germline gives CDR1 SGHNT, CDR2 YYREEE (reference sequence). V lost 4 bases and J lost 4; bases outside the gene matches: 2. The CDR3 is CASSPQGYEQYF. DNA for the CDR3: TGTGCCAGCAGCCCACAGGGGTACGAGCAGTACTTC.

This clonotype was detected a few times. The chain is built from TRBV29-1 and TRBJ2-5, with D tentatively TRBD2 (6 bases). The CDR3 length is 14 residues. The ends were cut back, 4 bases at V and 2 bases at J, with 14 bases in the middle. Germline V lookup: CDR1 SQVTM, CDR2 ANQGSEA. The CDR3 reads CSVVAREAQETQYF. The CDR3 coding sequence is TGCAGCGTTGTTGCCAGGGAGGCGCAAGAGACCCAGTACTTC.

This clonotype showed up many times. The J gene is TRBJ2-7, the V gene TRBV11-3; D is perhaps TRBD2 (7 bases). V was trimmed by 2 bases and J by 1 base, leaving 12 bases between them. The CDR3 loop spans 15 amino acids. The germline V gene encodes CDR1 SGHNT and CDR2 YENEEA. As DNA, the CDR3 is TGTGCCAGCAGCTTACGGGGGGCGTCATCCTACGAGCAGTACTTC. Translated: CASSLRGASSYEQYF.

This clonotype showed up many times. V usage is TRBV11-2 and J usage is TRBJ2-7; 8 positions match TRBD1. The CDR3 extends over 16 amino acids. V dropped 4 bases and J dropped 6; count of bases not matched to a gene: 14. Germline V CDR1 and CDR2: SGHAT, FQNNGV. CDR3 amino acids: CASSSLRGTGPTEQYF. The CDR3 coding sequence is TGTGCCAGCAGCTCGCTTAGGGGGACAGGCCCCACCGAGCAGTACTTC.

CDR3 amino acids: CASSQELAGSETQYF. CDR3 bases: TGTGCCAGCAGCCAAGAACTGGCGGGATCTGAGACCCAGTACTTC. The rearrangement links TRBV3-1 to TRBJ2-5; perhaps TRBD2 as D (6 bases). CDR3 length equals 15 residues. In germline, CDR1 is LGHDT, CDR2 YNNKEL (reference sequence). Deletions cut 0 bases from V and 5 bases from J, with 13 bases between.

This clonotype came up many times. This chain connects TRBV7-2 to TRBJ2-1, with 7 nucleotides matching TRBD2. The CDR3 is made up of 15 amino acids. The germline V gene encodes CDR1 SGHTA and CDR2 FQGNSA. V was clipped by 1 base and J by 5 bases; unmatched bases: 5. This CDR3 is CASSLELAPHNEQFF. The DNA for the CDR3 is TGTGCCAGCAGCTTAGAACTAGCGCCTCACAATGAGCAGTTCTTC.